A selection of T cell receptor beta chains follows, all from one sample in a study of Ad26.COV2.S vaccination and SARS-CoV-2 variants. Clones were sequenced by immunoSEQ multiplex PCR, and TCRdb holds only the in-frame ones, with some missing. This table holds about 350,000 clones, around 89% found once. This specimen consisted of peripheral blood, obtained in a trial of Ad26.COV2.S vaccine versus placebo. These receptor sequences come from a person aged 18-60 years who received the Ad26.COV2.S COVID-19 vaccine or a placebo. Each CDR3 is given without its conserved first and last residue. A D gene is named only where the DNA matches it firmly.

- | TRBV13 | ASSLAVEAF
TRBD1 | TRBV5-6 | ASSFGAGGTEAF
- | TRBV10-2 | ASSENRDVNSPLH
- | TRBV7-2 | ASSPLLGEQY
- | TRBV9 | ASSVGGTGDTEAF
- | TRBV9 | ASSPQAAGNEQF
- | TRBV7-6 | ASSRRSAGSYNEQF
- | TRBV5-1 | ASSLGSGYEQY
- | TRBV6-5 | AIDRLREAF
TRBD2 | TRBV5-1 | ASSLGRGGYEQY
TRBD1 | TRBV11-2 | ASSSKLPGTGISPLH
TRBD2 | TRBV10-3 | AISETSSGSGETQY
- | TRBV6-4 | ASSATLNTEAF
TRBD1 | TRBV5-6 | ASSPETGALTDTQY
TRBD1 | TRBV28 | ASRRNEGQLLGVNSPLH
- | TRBV7-2 | ASSLAYRQNTGELF
TRBD1 | TRBV2 | ASSRQGINQPQH
TRBD2 | TRBV6-2/TRBV6-3 | ASSLWTSGGPLQDTQY
TRBD2 | TRBV28 | ASSLIGTSGRLEQF
TRBD2 | TRBV7-8 | ASSHRTSGRETQY
- | TRBV27 | ASSLSGYGYT
- | TRBV28 | ASSLSTGIGEKLF
TRBD1 | TRBV4-3 | ASSQDRGTGSDTQY
- | TRBV7-9 | ASSWHRDKADRNTIY
- | TRBV30 | AWSDYYEQY
- | TRBV5-1 | ASSLSPNTEAF
- | TRBV4-2 | ASSPWTASSYEQY